The 31 T cell receptor beta chains reported below all come from one sample, sequenced in a study of lymphopenia after photon versus proton radiotherapy. Only in-frame clones appear in the TCRdb table, and some are missing; sequencing was by immunoSEQ multiplex PCR. Of almost 25,000 clones in the sample, roughly four fifths were seen once. Specimen: peripheral blood, collected from a patient treated with proton-based radiotherapy. The receptors were sampled from an older woman with pancreatic cancer.

This chain uses TRBV7-8 with TRBJ1-4; the D gene is possibly TRBD1 (5 bases). CDR3 length: 14 amino acids. From germline, CDR1 is SGHVS and CDR2 FQNEAQ. Trimming cost V 1 base and J 5 bases, with 8 bases left between them. Here the CDR3 reads CASSLVRGNEKLFF. The DNA for the CDR3 is TGTGCCAGCAGCTTAGTACGGGGGAATGAAAAACTGTTTTTT.

In nucleotides, the CDR3 is TGTGCCAGCAGCGTCCTACAGACAGGGGCAATTGGTAACATTCAGTACTTC. It encodes CASSVLQTGAIGNIQYF. The V call is TRBV7-9, the J call TRBJ2-4; TRBD1 aligns across 8 bases. CDR3 size: 17 residues. CDR1 and CDR2 from the germline V gene are SEHNR and FQNEAQ (reference sequence). Trimming at V came to 5 bases and at J to 7 bases, leaving 16 bases not matched to a gene.

The J gene is TRBJ2-7, the V gene TRBV19; perhaps TRBD2 as D (6 bases). The CDR3 covers 14 residues. Germline V CDR1 and CDR2: LNHDA, SQIVND (reference sequence). Trimming took off 3 bases at V and 2 bases at J, with 11 bases between the two ends. CDR3 bases: TGTGCCAGTAGTATGGGACTTTCCGCCTACGAGCAGTACTTC. It specifies CASSMGLSAYEQYF.

The rearrangement joins TRBV30 to TRBJ2-1, with D possibly matching TRBD2 (5 bases). Germline lookup yields CDR1 GTSNPN and CDR2 SVGIG (reference sequence). Trimming cost V 5 bases and J 7 bases, with 18 bases left between them. The CDR3 consists of 14 residues. The CDR3, as DNA: TGTGCCTGGGAACCGGGGATGAAGTCAAATGAGCAGTTCTTC. It is translated as CAWEPGMKSNEQFF.

The chain carries TRBV4-3 and TRBJ2-7; TRBD2 matches at 9 bases. Per the germline V gene, CDR1 is LGHNA and CDR2 is YSLEER. The ends lost 3 bases at V and 6 bases at J; junction bases unmatched: 15. This CDR3 contains 17 residues. DNA of the CDR3: TGCGCCAGCAGCCAGAGGGCGGGGGGGCGTCCGTCCCTCGAGCAGTACTTC. Translating gives CASSQRAGGRPSLEQYF.

The chain uses TRBV6-6 and TRBJ1-1, with D possibly TRBD1 on 6 matching bases. Deletions cut 6 bases from V and 5 bases from J, with 13 bases between. The CDR3 spans 13 residues. Germline V gene lookup returns CDR1 MNHNY and CDR2 SVGAGI (reference sequence). CDR3 amino acids: CASRRNRVTEAFF. In DNA form, the CDR3 reads TGTGCCAGCAGGCGCAACAGGGTAACTGAAGCTTTCTTT.

This clone was recorded once. One end of the junction varies from germline; a read error may be responsible. The genes are TRBV28 and TRBJ2-7, with D unclear. The germline gives CDR1 MDHEN, CDR2 SYDVKM. The CDR3 covers 14 residues. This CDR3 is CASNSGEAYFNGDF. In nucleotides, the CDR3 is TGTGCCAGCAACTCCGGCGAGGCCTACTTCAATGGGGACTTC.

This CDR3 reads CASSSRTSGGHKNIQYF. CDR3 nucleotides: TGTGCCAGCAGTTCCCGGACTAGCGGGGGACACAAAAACATTCAGTACTTC. This chain uses TRBV27 with TRBJ2-4; 13 bases fit TRBD2. This CDR3 is 17 amino acids long. Losses at the gene ends were 4 bases for V and 3 bases for J; bases not matched to a gene: 6. Germline CDR1 and CDR2: MNHEY and SMNVEV (reference sequence).

The CDR3 protein is CASSLSAGGEREQYF. In DNA, the CDR3 is TGTGCCAGCAGTTTAAGTGCGGGGGGGGAACGGGAGCAGTACTTC. The chain has TRBV27 and TRBJ2-7, with 9 bases fitting TRBD2. Trimming removed 2 bases from V and 7 bases from J; junction bases left unmatched: 9. The CDR3 runs 15 residues. The germline CDR1 and CDR2 sequences are MNHEY and SMNVEV (reference sequence).

This clone was found a few times. The J gene is TRBJ1-2, the V gene TRBV27; tentative D call: TRBD1 (6 bases). CDR1 is MNHEY and CDR2 is SMNVEV in the germline V gene (reference sequence). This CDR3 region has 13 residues. The germline V and J ends were trimmed by 5 bases and 6 bases, with 13 bases remaining between them. The CDR3 region is CASSPINRDGYTF. CDR3 coding DNA: TGTGCCAGCAGTCCGATTAACAGGGATGGCTACACCTTC.

V gene TRBV6-5 combines with J gene TRBJ1-2, with TRBD1 matching 9 bases. The V and J ends lost 6 bases and 4 bases, in that order; junction bases with no gene match: 9. The germline CDR1 and CDR2 sequences are MNHEY and SVGAGI. The CDR3 is 15 residues long. The CDR3 sequence: CASSPGTGYGYGYTF. The CDR3 DNA sequence: TGTGCCAGCAGCCCCGGGACAGGGTATGGCTATGGCTACACCTTC.

This clone occurred a few times. The gene calls are TRBV11-2 and TRBJ2-2; 8 bases line up with TRBD2. The CDR3 length is 15 residues. The V segment lost 5 bases and the J segment 4 bases; nucleotides outside the gene matches: 6. Per germline, CDR1 SGHAT and CDR2 FQNNGV. The CDR3 loop is CASSPSSGLTGELFF. CDR3 bases: TGTGCCAGCAGCCCCTCTAGCGGGCTCACCGGGGAGCTGTTTTTT. Based on the CDR3 plus reference TRBV11-2 and TRBJ2-2, the full variable domain is EAGVAQSPRYKIIEKRQSVAFWCNPISGHATLYWYQQILGQGPKLLIQFQNNGVVDDSQLPKDRFSAERLKGVDSTLKIQPAKLEDSAVYLCASSPSSGLTGELFFGEGSRLTVL.

This clone occurred once. The chain links TRBV6-1 to TRBJ2-5; the D is unclear. The germline V gene has CDR1 MNHNS and CDR2 SASEGT. V gave up 2 bases and J gave up 1 base, with 11 bases separating them. The CDR3 contains 15 residues. The CDR3 DNA reads TGTGCCAGCAGTGAAATGGCAACGCTCCAAGAGACCCAGTACTTC. This sequence encodes CASSEMATLQETQYF.

The genes are TRBV27 and TRBJ1-2; 7 positions agree with TRBD1. The CDR3 runs 15 residues. The V gene end was trimmed by 0 bases and the J gene end by 4 bases; junction bases not matched to a gene: 5. Germline CDR1 MNHEY, CDR2 SMNVEV (reference sequence). The CDR3 is CASSLSTGQSYGYTF. The CDR3 DNA is TGTGCCAGCAGTTTATCGACGGGACAGAGCTATGGCTACACCTTC.

The chain links TRBV5-1 to TRBJ2-2; 14 bases agree with TRBD2. CDR1 is SGHRS and CDR2 is YFSETQ in the germline V gene. The CDR3 has 17 residues. Unmatched junction bases numbered 6, after V lost 4 bases and J lost 4 bases. The CDR3 spells CASSHGLAGGPTGELFF. The CDR3 DNA is TGCGCCAGCAGCCACGGACTAGCGGGAGGCCCCACCGGGGAGCTGTTTTTT.

This rearrangement joins TRBV30 to TRBJ1-5; maybe TRBD1 (5 bases). Trimming removed 2 bases at V and 4 bases at J, with 21 bases between. This CDR3 has 17 residues. Germline V gene lookup returns CDR1 GTSNPN and CDR2 SVGIG (reference sequence). The CDR3 protein is CAWSQGAVIQQNQPQHF. The CDR3 nucleotides read TGTGCCTGGAGTCAAGGGGCTGTCATACAACAAAATCAGCCCCAGCATTTT.

This sequence joins TRBV7-2 and TRBJ1-6; 9 bases match TRBD1. Germline V gives CDR1 SGHTA, CDR2 FQGNSA. V lost 5 bases, J lost 15 bases, and 5 bases stayed unmatched. The CDR3 loop spans 12 amino acids. The CDR3 coding sequence is TGTGCCAGCAGCCCGACAGGGGGTCGCCTCCACTTT. Amino acids: CASSPTGGRLHF.

The genes are TRBV7-6 and TRBJ2-1; D possibly corresponds to TRBD2 (6 bases). This CDR3 comprises 16 residues. CDR1 and CDR2 (germline): SGHVS, FNYEAQ. Trimming removed 1 base at V and 2 bases at J, with 12 bases between. CDR3: CASSLGYSGPYNEQFF. The DNA for the CDR3 is TGTGCCAGCAGCTTAGGCTATAGCGGACCCTACAATGAGCAGTTCTTC.

CDR3 in DNA: TGTGCCAGCAGTCGTGGACCAAACAATGAGCAGTTCTTC. Translation gives CASSRGPNNEQFF. The chain has TRBV7-3 and TRBJ2-1; no clear D gene. Between the trimmed V and J ends, which lost 6 bases and 5 bases, there was a span of 11 bases. CDR1 and CDR2 from the germline V gene are SGHTA and FQGTGA. CDR3 length: 13 amino acids.

This chain uses TRBV30 with TRBJ2-7; D perhaps matches TRBD1 (5 bases). There are 13 residues in the CDR3. Trimming removed 6 bases from V and 3 bases from J, with 15 bases in between. CDR1 GTSNPN and CDR2 SVGIG come from the germline V gene (reference sequence). This CDR3 is CACSGSQGYEQYF. DNA for the CDR3: TGTGCCTGCTCCGGGTCCCAGGGCTACGAGCAGTACTTC.

This sequence joins TRBV6-4 and TRBJ1-5; TRBD1 is a possible D gene (5 bases). This CDR3 spans 13 amino acids. Germline CDR1 is MRHNA and CDR2 is SNTAGT. V gave up 3 bases and J gave up 4 bases, with 7 bases separating them. CDR3 in amino acids: CASSEQENQPQHF. The DNA of the CDR3 is TGTGCCAGCAGTGAACAGGAGAATCAGCCCCAGCATTTT.

The V gene is TRBV6-5, the J gene TRBJ1-5; D is possibly TRBD1 (6 bases). Germline loops: CDR1 MNHEY, CDR2 SVGAGI. The CDR3 spans 15 residues. The V end was cut by 2 bases, the J end by 6 bases, with 14 bases between. The CDR3 is CASSYGQGLGQPQHF. The CDR3 DNA follows: TGTGCCAGCAGTTACGGTCAGGGGCTAGGTCAGCCCCAGCATTTT.

The chain uses TRBV27 and TRBJ2-7; possible D gene TRBD1, 5 bases. From germline, CDR1 is MNHEY and CDR2 SMNVEV (reference sequence). Trimming left V 8 bases short and J 2 bases short, with 13 bases between. The CDR3 is made up of 13 amino acids. CDR3: CASGRETTYEQYF. DNA for the CDR3: TGTGCCAGCGGCAGGGAAACTACCTACGAGCAGTACTTC.

The V call is TRBV4-2, the J call TRBJ1-1, with 7 positions matching TRBD1. CDR3 length: 15 amino acids. V dropped 0 bases and J dropped 5; count of bases not matched to a gene: 6. Germline V lookup: CDR1 LGHNA, CDR2 YNFKEQ. The CDR3 coding sequence is TGTGCCAGCAGCCAAGAGGGCAACAGGGGAACTGAAGCTTTCTTT. Protein product: CASSQEGNRGTEAFF.

The genes are TRBV7-8 and TRBJ2-7; no firm D call. The CDR3 has 12 residues. Germline CDR1 SGHVS, CDR2 FQNEAQ. Trimming stripped 1 base from V and 3 bases from J, with 4 bases between. CDR3 in DNA: TGTGCCAGCAGCTTAGAGGTCTACGAGCAGTACTTC. Translating it yields CASSLEVYEQYF.

This sequence joins TRBV6-5 and TRBJ2-3; D remains ambiguous. CDR3 length: 15 amino acids. V was shortened by 5 bases and J by 3 bases, with 15 bases between the two germline ends. The germline V gene encodes CDR1 MNHEY and CDR2 SVGAGI. The CDR3 nucleotides read TGTGCCAGCAGTCCCCTAACCCCGCGGACAGATACGCAGTATTTT. Translating gives CASSPLTPRTDTQYF.

The chain couples TRBV7-9 to TRBJ1-2; weak D call: TRBD1 (5 bases). Trimming left V 0 bases short and J 3 bases short, with 5 bases between. The CDR3 is 13 residues long. From germline, CDR1 is SEHNR and CDR2 FQNEAQ (reference sequence). The DNA for the CDR3 is TGTGCCAGCAGCTTAGCAGGGGACTATGGCTACACCTTC. Protein sequence: CASSLAGDYGYTF.

The genes are TRBV27 and TRBJ1-2; the D gene is possibly TRBD1 (6 bases). The germline gives CDR1 MNHEY, CDR2 SMNVEV (reference sequence). The CDR3 sequence is 16 residues long. The V end lost 1 base, the J end lost 2 bases, and 14 bases lay between the germline ends. The CDR3 DNA follows: TGTGCCAGCAGTTTATTCACGGGACAAAAAAACTATGGCTACACCTTC. It specifies CASSLFTGQKNYGYTF.

This sequence joins TRBV19 and TRBJ1-1; no firm D call. The CDR3 runs 16 residues. Trimming pared 3 bases from V and 0 bases from J, leaving 14 bases between. Germline V gives CDR1 LNHDA, CDR2 SQIVND (reference sequence). This CDR3 is CASSMYAGRMNTEAFF. As DNA, the CDR3 is TGTGCCAGTAGTATGTATGCGGGCAGAATGAACACTGAAGCTTTCTTT.

V is TRBV7-2 and J is TRBJ1-1; D is unresolved. CDR1 is SGHTA, CDR2 FQGNSA, per germline. Trimming stripped 5 bases from V and 0 bases from J, with 16 bases between. CDR3 length: 16 residues. CDR3 residues: CASSPSSVIMNTEAFF. The CDR3 nucleotides are TGTGCCAGCAGCCCGAGTTCGGTTATCATGAACACTGAAGCTTTCTTT.

The chain is built from TRBV5-1 and TRBJ2-7, with TRBD1 matching 11 bases. Germline lookup yields CDR1 SGHRS and CDR2 YFSETQ. With 3 bases clipped from V and 4 bases from J, the junction kept 6 bases outside the gene matches. CDR3 size: 15 residues. The CDR3 DNA follows: TGCGCCAGCAGCTCGGAGGACAGGGGGCTGTACGAGCAGTACTTC. It is translated as CASSSEDRGLYEQYF.